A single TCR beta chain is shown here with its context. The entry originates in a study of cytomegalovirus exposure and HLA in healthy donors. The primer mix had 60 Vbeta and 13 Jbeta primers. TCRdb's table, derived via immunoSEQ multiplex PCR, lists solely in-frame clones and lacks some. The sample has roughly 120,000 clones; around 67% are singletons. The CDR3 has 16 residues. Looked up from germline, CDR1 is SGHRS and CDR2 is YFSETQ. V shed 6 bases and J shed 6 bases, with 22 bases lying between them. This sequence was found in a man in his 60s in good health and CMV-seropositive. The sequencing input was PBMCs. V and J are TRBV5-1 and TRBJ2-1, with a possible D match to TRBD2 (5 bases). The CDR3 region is CASMGSFVAKGNEQFF. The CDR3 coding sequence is TGCGCCAGCATGGGGAGTTTCGTAGCGAAAGGCAATGAGCAGTTCTTC.